This TCR beta chain was observed in a study of blood T cell repertoires in COVID-19 (dated by TCRdb to about 2020). Broadly, across the study: Samples from collaborators originated in the United States, Italy and Spain and spanned both the acute and convalescent phases of COVID-19. Where available, HLA class I and class II types were taken from metadata supplied by the sample provider and were not determined by assay-based typing. Deeply sampled blood TCRbeta repertoires from subjects exposed to, actively infected with, or recovered from COVID-19 were included in the dataset. The samples were drawn from the first 160 participants of the ongoing ImmuneRACE study and from over a thousand subjects provided by 6 global collaborators. The material from the prospective study consisted of cDNA or gDNA derived from T cells, B-cell-depleted T cells, or PBMCs. Nearly every sample came with metadata listing a de-identified subject ID, COVID-19 status, age in years and sex. The repertoires were made available in a free public database intended to serve as a resource for research on the immune response to SARS-CoV-2. The full study reports these points: How much clinical and demographic metadata was included differed by source and by participant, and the metadata was provided uncurated.

Trimming at the junction amounts to 6 bases on V and 0 bases on J, and the germline ends lie 21 bases apart. The CDR3 contains 17 residues, cysteine and phenylalanine counted. Only the CDR3 part of the read is kept: 51 bases, read in frame from the first base. The germline V gene specifies SQVTM as CDR1 and ANQGSEA as CDR2. TCRbeta CDR3 regions were amplified from genomic DNA by means of the immunoSEQ Assay, a bias-controlled multiplex PCR. Concerning the study's data processing: The number of nucleated cells in each sample was estimated from the amplification of reference gene primers within the assay. To quantify the absolute abundance of each unique TCRbeta CDR3 rearrangement, sequence reads were collapsed and filtered. Productive Simpson clonality was computed per sample as the square root of Simpson's diversity index over productive rearrangements. Held by TCRdb, this immuneACCESS table contains in-frame sequences only and omits some clones. Under half of the omission traces to an unresolved V gene where checked; the cause of the rest is unknown. That table supplies the V and J calls and clone size; D and trimming were determined from the DNA. The sample table records roughly 400,000 clones; approximately 90% of these occur just once. The ten largest make up 0.95% to 1.3% of the sample.

Concerning this clone: Its antigen specificity is not known. Nothing much larger sits one base from this clone, and base qualities are not available.

In the prospective study, participants were about 18 to 90 years old, resided in about two dozen geographic areas of the United States, and were enrolled through a virtual design. To assign participants to cohorts, the prospective study relied on clinical history that participants themselves reported in a screening survey and a study questionnaire. For ImmuneRACE Cohort 3, a participant was defined as recovered based on two consecutive negative NP/OP PCR tests, clearance by a healthcare professional, or resolution of symptoms. In the prospective study, whole blood, serum and a nasopharyngeal or oropharyngeal swab were collected from each participant by mobile phlebotomists. Over a roughly 2-month period, participants in the prospective study had the option of providing additional blood draws and questionnaires. Blood samples from the prospective study were shipped frozen or at room temperature prior to DNA extraction.

The sample consisted of PBMCs or T cells enriched from blood (not recorded which). In this chain, TRBV29-1 is recombined with TRBJ2-4, with a tentative D gene TRBD2 over 6 matching bases. The TCR was taken from a man aged 25-40 years who had recovered from COVID-19. The nucleotide sequence is given as TGCAGCGTCCTAATTGCGGGAAGGACCTTAGCCAAAAACATTCAGTACTTC. It specifies CSVLIAGRTLAKNIQYF.